The 25 T cell receptor beta chains below all came from one sample that was sequenced in a study of T cell changes during pregnancy in multiple sclerosis. The method was immunoSEQ multiplex PCR; TCRdb's version includes in-frame clones alone and lacks a portion of them. The table records tens of thousands of clones, approximately 89% of them present only once. The sequencing used CD4+ T cells from peripheral blood mononuclear cells, collected after pregnancy. The receptors were gathered from a female donor in good health, enrolled as a control in a pregnancy study.

The rearrangement links TRBV6-5 to TRBJ1-2, with 8 bases identical to TRBD1. This CDR3 contains 15 residues. From germline, CDR1 is MNHEY and CDR2 SVGAGI. Trimming cost V 2 bases and J 7 bases; bases outside gene matches: 9. CDR3 nucleotide sequence: TGTGCCAGCAGTTACAGAGGACAGGGAACGGGTGGCTACACCTTC. Its protein product is CASSYRGQGTGGYTF.

The genes are TRBV14 and TRBJ2-3; a possible D gene is TRBD2 (6 bases). The germline V gene encodes CDR1 SGHDN and CDR2 FVKESK. This CDR3 contains 15 residues. The germline V and J ends were trimmed by 3 bases and 6 bases, with 16 bases remaining between them. CDR3 nucleotides: TGTGCCAGCAGCCACTTCGGGAAAGGAGGGGATACGCAGTATTTT. It translates to CASSHFGKGGDTQYF.

This clone was recorded a few times. V gene TRBV11-2 combines with J gene TRBJ2-7, with no clear D. CDR1 and CDR2 (germline): SGHAT, FQNNGV. V lost 1 base and J 2 bases, leaving 12 bases between the germline ends. The CDR3 length is 15 residues. The CDR3, as DNA: TGTGCCAGCAGCTTAGGGGCACAGTCAACCTACGAGCAGTACTTC. This codes for CASSLGAQSTYEQYF.

The V and J genes are TRBV11-1 and TRBJ2-7, with 12 bases matching TRBD2. In germline, CDR1 is SGHAT, CDR2 FQDESV (reference sequence). Trimming cost V 0 bases and J 2 bases; bases outside gene matches: 2. The CDR3 consists of 16 residues. This CDR3 reads CASSLAWTSGTYEQYF. For the CDR3, the DNA is TGTGCCAGCAGCTTAGCTTGGACTAGCGGGACCTACGAGCAGTACTTC.

The rearrangement uses TRBV13 and TRBJ1-3; a weak D match, TRBD1 (6 bases). The CDR3 has 15 residues. Trimming cost V 5 bases and J 0 bases, with 11 bases left between them. Germline lookup yields CDR1 PRHDT and CDR2 FYEKMQ (reference sequence). CDR3 in amino acids: CASSLEGHSGNTIYF. In nucleotides, the CDR3 is TGTGCCAGCAGCCTAGAGGGACACTCTGGAAACACCATATATTTT.

The chain employs TRBV10-3 and TRBJ1-1; no clear D gene. Trimming left V 3 bases short and J 3 bases short, with 5 bases between. The CDR3 runs 12 residues. Germline-derived CDR1 and CDR2 are ENHRY and SYGVKD. CDR3 loop: CAISDPDTEAFF. The CDR3 DNA follows: TGTGCCATCAGTGATCCGGACACTGAAGCTTTCTTT.

On this clone itself: Sequence at one end of the junction differs from germline and may be a read error. The V call is TRBV7-7, the J call TRBJ2-7, with TRBD1 as a possible D gene (5 bases). The germline gives CDR1 SSHAT, CDR2 FNYEAQ (reference sequence). The CDR3 runs to 14 residues. Written as DNA, the CDR3 is TGTGCTAGCAGCTTATCTGGGGCTACCTACGAGCAGTACTTC. Translating gives CASSLSGATYEQYF.

The gene calls are TRBV4-1 and TRBJ2-1, with a tentative D call TRBD2 (6 bases). The V and J ends lost 4 bases and 7 bases respectively, with 20 bases between them. The germline CDR1 and CDR2 sequences are MGHRA and YSYEKL. CDR3 size: 16 residues. DNA for the CDR3: TGCGCCAGCAGCCCCTTCCTAGCGAGTTTAGCGAATGAGCAGTTCTTC. Its protein is CASSPFLASLANEQFF.

DNA for the CDR3: TGCGCCAGCAGCCAAGTCAGAGGGGGCAGGGGTAAGACCGGGGAGCTGTTTTTT. It codes for CASSQVRGGRGKTGELFF. The V and J genes are TRBV4-3 and TRBJ2-2, with TRBD1 identical over 7 bases. Germline assignment: CDR1 LGHNA and CDR2 YSLEER. Trimming at V came to 1 base and at J to 5 bases, leaving 13 bases not matched to a gene. CDR3 length: 18 amino acids.

The CDR3 nucleotides are TGTGCCAGCAGTTACTCGTGGGCTAGCTTTACAGATACGCAGTATTTT. Translated, it gives CASSYSWASFTDTQYF. The chain couples TRBV6-5 to TRBJ2-3, with TRBD2 as a possible D gene (5 bases). Germline CDR1 reads MNHEY; CDR2 reads SVGAGI. The V and J ends lost 0 bases and 3 bases respectively, with 13 bases between them. This CDR3 is built from 16 residues.

V gene TRBV2 combines with J gene TRBJ2-1, with 9 bases aligning to TRBD1. CDR1 and CDR2 (germline): SNHLY, FYNNEI. The CDR3 runs to 16 residues. V dropped 3 bases and J dropped 2; count of bases not matched to a gene: 5. CDR3 loop: CASSEKRDRAYNEQFF. For the CDR3, the DNA is TGTGCCAGCAGTGAGAAACGGGACAGGGCCTACAATGAGCAGTTCTTC.

This clone was detected only once. The rearrangement joins TRBV5-5 to TRBJ2-7, with 11 bases matching TRBD2. The trim removed 1 base at V and 2 bases at J, leaving 5 bases unmatched. The germline V gene encodes CDR1 SGHKS and CDR2 YYEKEE (reference sequence). This CDR3 has 16 amino acids. The chain's CDR3 is CASSLWASGGTYEQYF. In DNA, the CDR3 is TGTGCCAGCAGCTTGTGGGCTAGCGGGGGGACCTACGAGCAGTACTTC.

The chain uses TRBV30 and TRBJ1-5, with D perhaps TRBD1 (5 bases). Trimming shortened V by 0 bases and J by 4 bases, and 10 bases separated the two germline ends. CDR3 length: 14 amino acids. The germline V gene encodes CDR1 GTSNPN and CDR2 SVGIG (reference sequence). CDR3 in amino acids: CAWSVLQANQPQHF. In DNA, the CDR3 is TGTGCCTGGAGTGTTTTACAGGCGAATCAGCCCCAGCATTTT.

The chain recombines TRBV11-2 with TRBJ1-1; a weak D match, TRBD1 (6 bases). This CDR3 has 14 amino acids. Trimming took 7 bases from V and 5 from J, leaving 17 bases between them. Germline CDR1 and CDR2: SGHAT and FQNNGV. CDR3 bases: TGTGCCAGCATTCAAACCGGACAGCAGACTGAAGCTTTCTTT. Translating gives CASIQTGQQTEAFF.

V usage is TRBV9 and J usage is TRBJ2-2; 8 positions match TRBD2. CDR1 is SGDLS, CDR2 YYNGEE, per germline. The CDR3 extends over 17 amino acids. V trimming: 1 base; J trimming: 0 bases; junction bases outside the gene matches: 5. The CDR3 is CASSVLSSGANTGELFF. The CDR3 coding sequence is TGTGCCAGCAGCGTATTGAGTAGCGGGGCGAACACCGGGGAGCTGTTTTTT.

Here the CDR3 DNA reads TGTGCCACCTCAAGGGGACAGGGGTACAATGAGCAGTTCTTC. As protein: CATSRGQGYNEQFF. The rearrangement links TRBV28 to TRBJ2-1; 10 positions match TRBD1. Germline-derived CDR1 and CDR2 are MDHEN and SYDVKM. CDR3 length equals 14 residues. Germline trimming cut 10 bases from V and 4 bases from J; bases unmatched to any gene: 7.

The chain has TRBV18 and TRBJ2-5; D might be TRBD1 (5 bases). This CDR3 is 14 amino acids long. V lost 8 bases and J lost 0, with 13 bases in between. Looked up from germline, CDR1 is KGHSH and CDR2 is LQKENI. The CDR3 sequence: CASVPWGYQETQYF. The DNA for the CDR3 is TGTGCCAGCGTCCCGTGGGGCTACCAAGAGACCCAGTACTTC. Using reference TRBV18 and TRBJ2-5 for the parts outside the CDR3, the full variable domain is NAGVMQNPRHLVRRRGQEARLRCSPMKGHSHVYWYRQLPEEGLKFMVYLQKENIIDESGMPKERFSAEFPKEGPSILRIQQVVRGDSAAYFCASVPWGYQETQYFGPGTRLLVL.

This clone came up a few times. The chain recombines TRBV4-2 with TRBJ2-5; D is perhaps TRBD1 (5 bases). V gave up 1 base and J gave up 3 bases, with 9 bases separating them. CDR3 size: 14 residues. Germline CDR1 is LGHNA and CDR2 is YNFKEQ. CDR3 sequence (DNA): TGTGCCAGCAGCCAAGGAACCAGGGAAGAGACCCAGTACTTC. It encodes CASSQGTREETQYF.

The chain employs TRBV7-2 and TRBJ2-1, with 9 bases lining up with TRBD1. The germline CDR1 and CDR2 sequences are SGHTA and FQGNSA. The CDR3 has 16 amino acids. The V and J ends lost 6 bases and 8 bases, in that order; junction bases with no gene match: 14. The CDR3, as DNA: TGTGCCAGCAGAATCGGCCCGGGACAGGGTGAACATGAGCAGTTCTTC. Translating gives CASRIGPGQGEHEQFF.

The CDR3 bases are TGTGCCAGTAAACTCTGGGCAGGGACAGATACGCAGTATTTT. Translation gives CASKLWAGTDTQYF. The genes are TRBV2 and TRBJ2-3, with a tentative D call TRBD1 (5 bases). V lost 9 bases and J 3 bases, leaving 16 bases between the germline ends. The CDR3 loop spans 14 amino acids. CDR1 and CDR2 from the germline V gene are SNHLY and FYNNEI.

This sequence joins TRBV6-5 and TRBJ1-1; D may be TRBD1 (6 bases). CDR1 is MNHEY and CDR2 is SVGAGI in the germline V gene. The CDR3 is made up of 15 amino acids. V shed 4 bases and J shed 4 bases, with 16 bases lying between them. CDR3 sequence: CASSSGSQGSTEAFF. The CDR3 DNA is TGTGCCAGCAGTTCCGGTTCACAGGGCTCCACTGAAGCTTTCTTT.

This clone was counted between two and nine times. The CDR3 region has the DNA TGCGCCAGCAGCTACAGGTTGAACACTGAAGCTTTCTTT. It is translated as CASSYRLNTEAFF. The genes are TRBV4-3 and TRBJ1-1; D is possibly TRBD1 (5 bases). The V end was cut by 5 bases, the J end by 0 bases, with 7 bases between. Germline V lookup: CDR1 LGHNA, CDR2 YSLEER. The CDR3 spans 13 residues.

V is TRBV5-1 and J is TRBJ2-5; D is possibly TRBD2 (6 bases). Trimming cost V 6 bases and J 5 bases, with 17 bases left between them. Germline CDR1 and CDR2: SGHRS and YFSETQ. This CDR3 is built from 14 residues. Written as DNA, the CDR3 is TGCGCCAGCACCCCCGTCCTGGGGAGGGAGACCCAGTACTTC. Amino acids: CASTPVLGRETQYF.

The gene calls are TRBV30 and TRBJ1-1; D may be TRBD1 (5 bases). V lost 2 bases and J 1 base, leaving 8 bases between the germline ends. The length of the CDR3 is 13 residues. Looked up from germline, CDR1 is GTSNPN and CDR2 is SVGIG (reference sequence). The CDR3 reads CAWSSGQNTEAFF. CDR3 nucleotides: TGTGCCTGGAGTTCTGGACAGAACACTGAAGCTTTCTTT.

This sequence joins TRBV18 and TRBJ1-1, with D maybe TRBD1 (6 bases). The CDR3 totals 15 residues. Germline V gene lookup returns CDR1 KGHSH and CDR2 LQKENI. V lost 2 bases and J 1 base, leaving 11 bases between the germline ends. CDR3 nucleotides: TGTGCCAGCTCACCATTCGGGACATGGAACACTGAAGCTTTCTTT. This encodes CASSPFGTWNTEAFF.